Each of the 17 T cell receptor beta chains below was sequenced from the same sample in a study of neoadjuvant anti-PD-1 for oral cavity cancer. This table comes from immunoSEQ multiplex PCR, and its TCRdb copy is limited to in-frame clones, with some not included. Found here are around 12,000 clones, over 50% of them singletons; the top ten hold over 2%. The source material was PBMCs, sampled before nivolumab (anti-PD-1) treatment. The receptor set was obtained from a person between 35 and 79 years old with oral cavity squamous cell carcinoma.

The CDR3 loop reads CASSSRLAGISYEQYF. The CDR3 nucleotides are TGTGCCAGCAGCTCCCGGCTAGCGGGAATATCCTACGAGCAGTACTTC. The rearrangement uses TRBV13 and TRBJ2-7; TRBD2 matches 9 bases. Germline CDR1 PRHDT, CDR2 FYEKMQ (reference sequence). The CDR3 runs 16 residues. V was clipped by 4 bases and J by 1 base; unmatched bases: 8.

This rearrangement joins TRBV28 to TRBJ1-2; D remains unclear. The CDR3 has 11 residues. V lost 9 bases and J 2 bases, leaving 7 bases between the germline ends. Germline V gene lookup returns CDR1 MDHEN and CDR2 SYDVKM. CDR3 coding DNA: TGTGCCAGTTCGGTCAACTATGGCTACACCTTC. Translating gives CASSVNYGYTF.

V is TRBV4-2 and J is TRBJ1-1; D may be TRBD1 (5 bases). This CDR3 spans 14 amino acids. V lost 1 base and J lost 5, with 11 bases in between. Germline CDR1 is LGHNA and CDR2 is YNFKEQ. DNA for the CDR3: TGTGCCAGCAGCCAAGCGGGGGGATGGACTGAAGCTTTCTTT. As protein: CASSQAGGWTEAFF.

The genes are TRBV30 and TRBJ1-6; D gene ambiguous. Looked up from germline, CDR1 is GTSNPN and CDR2 is SVGIG (reference sequence). The V end lost 0 bases, the J end lost 7 bases, and 10 bases lay between the germline ends. The CDR3 is 14 amino acids. As DNA, the CDR3 is TGTGCCTGGAGTGTCTTAGCAGACAATTCACCCCTCCACTTT. Its protein product is CAWSVLADNSPLHF. Filled out from reference TRBV30 and TRBJ1-6, the complete variable domain reads SQTIHQWPATLVQPVGSPLSLECTVEGTSNPNLYWYRQAAGRGLQLLFYSVGIGQISSEVPQNLSASRPQDRQFILSSKKLLLSDSGFYLCAWSVLADNSPLHFGNGTRLTVT.

V gene TRBV11-2 combines with J gene TRBJ1-4; 8 bases map to TRBD1. Per the germline V gene, CDR1 is SGHAT and CDR2 is FQNNGV. With V trimmed by 5 bases and J by 7 bases, 12 bases remained unmatched. This CDR3 has 16 amino acids. CDR3 protein: CASSPLSRGRVEKLFF. The CDR3 coding sequence is TGTGCCAGCAGCCCCTTGTCCAGGGGGCGCGTTGAAAAACTGTTTTTT.

The chain carries TRBV11-2 and TRBJ1-5; D remains ambiguous. In germline, CDR1 is SGHAT, CDR2 FQNNGV. V lost 4 bases, J lost 2 bases, and 12 bases lay in between. This CDR3 has 15 residues. The CDR3 nucleotides are TGTGCCAGCAGCTCCGGAGTGGGAGGCAATCAGCCCCAGCATTTT. It is translated as CASSSGVGGNQPQHF.

This clone was counted a few times. The V call is TRBV7-3, the J call TRBJ2-2, with D perhaps matching TRBD2 (6 bases). The V gene lost 6 bases and the J gene lost 2 bases, with 10 bases spanning the gap. Per germline, CDR1 SGHTA and CDR2 FQGTGA. The length of the CDR3 is 14 residues. The CDR3 here is CASSSGVNTGELFF. As DNA, the CDR3 is TGTGCCAGCAGTAGCGGAGTAAACACCGGGGAGCTGTTTTTT.

The rearrangement links TRBV5-1 to TRBJ1-2; tentative D call: TRBD1 (5 bases). Trimming took 4 bases from V and 0 from J, leaving 10 bases between them. This CDR3 has 14 amino acids. Germline lookup yields CDR1 SGHRS and CDR2 YFSETQ. The CDR3 reads CASSPGRPNYGYTF. In DNA form, the CDR3 reads TGCGCCAGCAGCCCGGGACGGCCTAACTATGGCTACACCTTC.

V and J are TRBV27 and TRBJ2-1; D is uncertain. Germline loops: CDR1 MNHEY, CDR2 SMNVEV (reference sequence). The V gene lost 2 bases and the J gene lost 1 base, with 12 bases spanning the gap. CDR3 length: 16 residues. CDR3 loop: CASSLGWGRSYNEQFF. CDR3 DNA sequence: TGTGCCAGCAGTTTAGGATGGGGTAGGTCCTACAATGAGCAGTTCTTC.

This clone came up a few times. The chain joins TRBV4-1 to TRBJ1-4, with a tentative D call TRBD1 (5 bases). CDR1 is MGHRA, CDR2 YSYEKL, per germline. The CDR3 is made up of 17 amino acids. V lost 3 bases and J 4 bases, leaving 18 bases between the germline ends. CDR3 coding DNA: TGCGCCAGCAGCCACGATCCTCAGGGCGCCAATAATGAAAAACTGTTTTTT. Amino acid sequence: CASSHDPQGANNEKLFF.

The chain carries TRBV29-1 and TRBJ2-5; TRBD2 might be the D (7 bases). Germline values: CDR1 SQVTM, CDR2 ANQGSEA. The length of the CDR3 is 12 residues. V lost 6 bases to trimming and J lost 5 bases, with 13 bases between them. The CDR3 DNA reads TGCAGCGTAAACAGGGAGGGGGAGACCCAGTACTTC. Residues: CSVNREGETQYF. Based on the CDR3 plus reference TRBV29-1 and TRBJ2-5, the full variable domain is SAVISQKPSRDICQRGTSLTIQCQVDSQVTMMFWYRQQPGQSLTLIATANQGSEATYESGFVIDKFPISRPNLTFSTLTVSNMSPEDSSIYLCSVNREGETQYFGPGTRLLVL.

The chain couples TRBV5-1 to TRBJ2-7; D is undetermined. The germline V gene has CDR1 SGHRS and CDR2 YFSETQ. V lost 4 bases, J lost 1 base, and 21 bases lay in between. This CDR3 has 17 amino acids. The CDR3 DNA reads TGCGCCAGCAGCCCGTCAACGGGTCAAATCCTATCCTACGAGCAGTACTTC. Translating gives CASSPSTGQILSYEQYF.

The chain uses TRBV5-8 and TRBJ2-2, with 8 bases identical to TRBD1. The ends lost 2 bases at V and 0 bases at J; junction bases unmatched: 3. CDR1 and CDR2 from the germline V gene are SGHTS and YDEGEE. The CDR3 runs to 16 residues. CDR3 DNA sequence: TGTGCCAGCAGCTTATACAGGGGGGCGAACACCGGGGAGCTGTTTTTT. Translation gives CASSLYRGANTGELFF. The whole variable domain, remainder taken from reference TRBV5-8 and TRBJ2-2, is EAGVTQSPTHLIKTRGQQATLRCSPISGHTSVYWYQQALGLGLQFLLWYDEGEERNRGNFPPRFSGRQFPNYSSELNVNALELEDSALYLCASSLYRGANTGELFFGEGSRLTVL.

The rearrangement uses TRBV29-1 and TRBJ2-6; no reliable D call. This CDR3 contains 14 residues. Trimming stripped 3 bases from V and 0 bases from J, with 6 bases between. The V gene's germline CDR1 is SQVTM and CDR2 ANQGSEA. CDR3 in DNA: TGCAGCGTTGACGAGCCCTCTGGGGCCAACGTCCTGACTTTC. This gives the protein CSVDEPSGANVLTF.

V and J are TRBV6-4 and TRBJ1-1; 7 bases align to TRBD1. Per germline, CDR1 MRHNA and CDR2 SNTAGT. The CDR3 consists of 15 residues. The trim removed 6 bases at V and 0 bases at J, leaving 7 bases unmatched. CDR3 loop: CASRRSGQVNTEAFF. The CDR3 bases are TGTGCCAGCAGGAGGTCAGGACAGGTGAACACTGAAGCTTTCTTT.

The chain recombines TRBV5-1 with TRBJ2-7, with TRBD1 matching 9 bases. CDR3 length: 16 residues. The germline CDR1 and CDR2 sequences are SGHRS and YFSETQ. Trimming took 2 bases from V and 6 from J; bases not matched to a gene: 12. This chain's CDR3 is CASSLLGPGTGSEQYF. For the CDR3, the DNA is TGCGCCAGCAGCTTACTAGGTCCCGGGACAGGGAGCGAGCAGTACTTC. The entire variable domain, with the rest obtained from reference TRBV5-1 and TRBJ2-7, is as follows: KAGVTQTPRYLIKTRGQQVTLSCSPISGHRSVSWYQQTPGQGLQFLFEYFSETQRNKGNFPGRFSGRQFSNSRSEMNVSTLELGDSALYLCASSLLGPGTGSEQYFGPGTRLTVT.

In DNA form, the CDR3 reads TGTGCCAGCAGTGATAGGGGGAACCAAGAGACCCAGTACTTC. It encodes CASSDRGNQETQYF. The chain employs TRBV2 and TRBJ2-5; a possible D gene is TRBD1 (6 bases). The V end lost 3 bases, the J end lost 0 bases, and 8 bases lay between the germline ends. Germline V lookup: CDR1 SNHLY, CDR2 FYNNEI. The CDR3 contains 14 residues.